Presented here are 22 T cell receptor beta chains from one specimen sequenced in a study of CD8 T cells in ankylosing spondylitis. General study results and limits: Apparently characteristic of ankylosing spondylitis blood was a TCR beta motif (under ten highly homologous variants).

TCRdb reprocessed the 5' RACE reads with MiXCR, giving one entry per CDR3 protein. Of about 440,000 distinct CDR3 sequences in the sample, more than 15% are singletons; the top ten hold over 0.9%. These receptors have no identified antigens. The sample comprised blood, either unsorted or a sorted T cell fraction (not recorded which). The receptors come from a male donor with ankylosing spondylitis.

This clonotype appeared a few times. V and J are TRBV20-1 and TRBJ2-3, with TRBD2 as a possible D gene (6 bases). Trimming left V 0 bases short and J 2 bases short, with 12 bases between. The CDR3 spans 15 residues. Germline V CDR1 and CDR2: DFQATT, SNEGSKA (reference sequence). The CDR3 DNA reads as TGCAGTGCTAGAGATCCCCGGACTACCACAGATACGCAGTATTTT. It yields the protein CSARDPRTTTDTQYF.

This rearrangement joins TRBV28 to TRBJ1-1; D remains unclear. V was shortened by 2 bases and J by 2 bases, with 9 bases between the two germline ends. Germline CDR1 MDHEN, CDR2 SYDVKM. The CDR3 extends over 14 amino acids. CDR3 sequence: CASSLTKPNTEAFF. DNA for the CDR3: TGTGCCAGCAGTTTAACTAAACCTAACACTGAAGCTTTCTTT.

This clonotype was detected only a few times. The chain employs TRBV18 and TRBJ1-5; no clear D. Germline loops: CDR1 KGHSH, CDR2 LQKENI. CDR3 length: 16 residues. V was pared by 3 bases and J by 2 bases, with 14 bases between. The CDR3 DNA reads TGTGCCAGCTCACCCAGCATTGGCGGGGGCAATCAGCCCCAGCATTTT. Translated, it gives CASSPSIGGGNQPQHF. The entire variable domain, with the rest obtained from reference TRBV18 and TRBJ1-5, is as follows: NAGVMQNPRHLVRRRGQEARLRCSPMKGHSHVYWYRQLPEEGLKFMVYLQKENIIDESGMPKERFSAEFPKEGPSILRIQQVVRGDSAAYFCASSPSIGGGNQPQHFGDGTRLSIL.

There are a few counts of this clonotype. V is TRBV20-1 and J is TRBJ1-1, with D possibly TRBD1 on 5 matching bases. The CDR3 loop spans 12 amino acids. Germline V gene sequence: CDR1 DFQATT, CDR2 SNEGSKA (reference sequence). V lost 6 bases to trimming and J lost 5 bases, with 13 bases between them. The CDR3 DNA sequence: TGCAGTGCGGGGGTTTCAGGGACTGAAGCTTTCTTT. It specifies CSAGVSGTEAFF.

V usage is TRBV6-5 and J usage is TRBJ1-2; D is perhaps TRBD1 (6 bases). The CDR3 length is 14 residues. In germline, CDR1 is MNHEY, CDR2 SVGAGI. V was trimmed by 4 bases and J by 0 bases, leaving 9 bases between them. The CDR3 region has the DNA TGTGCCAGCAGTTCGGACAGACCTAACTATGGCTACACCTTC. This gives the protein CASSSDRPNYGYTF.

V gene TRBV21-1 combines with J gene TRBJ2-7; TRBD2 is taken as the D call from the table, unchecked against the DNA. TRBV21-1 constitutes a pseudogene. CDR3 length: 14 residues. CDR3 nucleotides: TGTGCCAGCAGCAAAGTCCGGCTAACCTACGAGCAGTACTTC. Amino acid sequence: CASSKVRLTYEQYF.

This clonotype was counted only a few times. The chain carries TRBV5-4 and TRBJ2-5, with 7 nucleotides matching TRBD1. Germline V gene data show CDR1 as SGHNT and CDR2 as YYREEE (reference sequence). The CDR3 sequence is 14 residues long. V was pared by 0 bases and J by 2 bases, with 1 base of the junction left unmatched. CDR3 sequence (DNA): TGTGCCAGCAGCTTGGTGGGACAGCAAGAGACCCAGTACTTC. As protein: CASSLVGQQETQYF.

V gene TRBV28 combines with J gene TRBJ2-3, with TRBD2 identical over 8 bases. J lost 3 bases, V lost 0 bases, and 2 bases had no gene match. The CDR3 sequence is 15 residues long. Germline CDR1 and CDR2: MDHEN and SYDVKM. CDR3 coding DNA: TGTGCCAGCAGTTTATGGGCGGGAGGTACAGATACGCAGTATTTT. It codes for CASSLWAGGTDTQYF. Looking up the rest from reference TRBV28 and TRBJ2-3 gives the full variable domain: DVKVTQSSRYLVKRTGEKVFLECVQDMDHENMFWYRQDPGLGLRLIYFSYDVKMKEKGDIPEGYSVSREKKERFSLILESASTNQTSMYLCASSLWAGGTDTQYFGPGTRLTVL.

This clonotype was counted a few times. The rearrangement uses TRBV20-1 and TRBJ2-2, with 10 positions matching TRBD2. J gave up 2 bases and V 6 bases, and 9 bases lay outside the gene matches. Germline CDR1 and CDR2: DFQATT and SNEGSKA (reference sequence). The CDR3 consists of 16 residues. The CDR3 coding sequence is TGCAGTGCCGTCGGGGCTAGCGGGAGCAACACCGGGGAGCTGTTTTTT. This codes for CSAVGASGSNTGELFF.

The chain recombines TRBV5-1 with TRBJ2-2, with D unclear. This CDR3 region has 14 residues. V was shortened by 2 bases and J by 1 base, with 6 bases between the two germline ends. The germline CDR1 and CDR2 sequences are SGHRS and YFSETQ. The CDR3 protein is CASSFFGNTGELFF. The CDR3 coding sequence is TGCGCCAGCAGCTTTTTCGGGAACACCGGGGAGCTGTTTTTT.

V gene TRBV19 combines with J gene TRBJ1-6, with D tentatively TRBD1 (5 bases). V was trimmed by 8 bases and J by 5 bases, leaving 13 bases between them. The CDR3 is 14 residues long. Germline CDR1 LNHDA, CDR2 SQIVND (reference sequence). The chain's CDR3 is CASATGLNNSPLHF. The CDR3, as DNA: TGTGCCAGTGCTACGGGGCTAAATAATTCACCCCTCCACTTT.

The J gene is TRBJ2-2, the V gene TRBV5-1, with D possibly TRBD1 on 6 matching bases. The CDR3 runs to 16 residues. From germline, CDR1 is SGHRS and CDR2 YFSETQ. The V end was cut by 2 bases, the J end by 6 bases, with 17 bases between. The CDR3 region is CASSFTGRIPPGELFF. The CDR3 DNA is TGCGCCAGCAGCTTTACAGGGAGAATACCACCCGGGGAGCTGTTTTTT.

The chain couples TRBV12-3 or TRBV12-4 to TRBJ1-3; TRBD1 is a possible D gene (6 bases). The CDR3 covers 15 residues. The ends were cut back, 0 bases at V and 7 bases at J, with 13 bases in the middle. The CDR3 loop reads CASSLAQGQRNTIYF. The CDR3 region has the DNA TGTGCCAGCAGTTTAGCGCAGGGGCAGCGCAACACCATATATTTT.

The DNA for the CDR3 is TGCGCCAGCAGCTTGAGTCTAGCGGGCCCTAGCACAGATACGCAGTATTTT. Protein product: CASSLSLAGPSTDTQYF. V usage is TRBV5-1 and J usage is TRBJ2-3; 8 bases match TRBD2. Germline V gives CDR1 SGHRS, CDR2 YFSETQ. V shed 1 base and J 0 bases; nucleotides not matched to a gene: 7. This CDR3 comprises 17 residues. Supplemented by reference TRBV5-1 and TRBJ2-3, the full variable domain reads KAGVTQTPRYLIKTRGQQVTLSCSPISGHRSVSWYQQTPGQGLQFLFEYFSETQRNKGNFPGRFSGRQFSNSRSEMNVSTLELGDSALYLCASSLSLAGPSTDTQYFGPGTRLTVL.

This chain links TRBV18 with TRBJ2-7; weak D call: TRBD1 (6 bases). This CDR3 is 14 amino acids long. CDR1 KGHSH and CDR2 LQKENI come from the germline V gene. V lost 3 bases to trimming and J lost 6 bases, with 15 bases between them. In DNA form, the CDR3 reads TGTGCCAGCTCACCGTCAGGGGTAATGGGCGAGCAGTACTTC. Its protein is CASSPSGVMGEQYF.

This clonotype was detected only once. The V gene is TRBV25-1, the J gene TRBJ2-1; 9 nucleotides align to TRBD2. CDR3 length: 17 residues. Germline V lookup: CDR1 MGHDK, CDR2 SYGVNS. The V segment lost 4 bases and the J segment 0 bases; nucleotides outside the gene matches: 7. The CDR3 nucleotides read TGTGCCAGCAGTGGGGGACTAGCTGGGAACTCCTACAATGAGCAGTTCTTC. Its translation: CASSGGLAGNSYNEQFF.

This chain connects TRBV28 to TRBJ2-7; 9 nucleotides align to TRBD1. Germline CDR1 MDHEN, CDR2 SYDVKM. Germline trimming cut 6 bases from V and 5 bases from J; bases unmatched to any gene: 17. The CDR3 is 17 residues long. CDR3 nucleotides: TGTGCCAGCAGGGGGGACAGGGCGGTTCGAGTTGGAAACGAGCAGTACTTC. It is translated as CASRGDRAVRVGNEQYF. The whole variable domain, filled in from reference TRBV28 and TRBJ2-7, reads DVKVTQSSRYLVKRTGEKVFLECVQDMDHENMFWYRQDPGLGLRLIYFSYDVKMKEKGDIPEGYSVSREKKERFSLILESASTNQTSMYLCASRGDRAVRVGNEQYFGPGTRLTVT.

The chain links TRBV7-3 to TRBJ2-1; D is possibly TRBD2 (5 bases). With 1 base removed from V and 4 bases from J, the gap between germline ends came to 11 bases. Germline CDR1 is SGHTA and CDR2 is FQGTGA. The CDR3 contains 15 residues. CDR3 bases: TGTGCCAGCAGCTTAAAAGGCGGGCCATACAATGAGCAGTTCTTC. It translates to CASSLKGGPYNEQFF.

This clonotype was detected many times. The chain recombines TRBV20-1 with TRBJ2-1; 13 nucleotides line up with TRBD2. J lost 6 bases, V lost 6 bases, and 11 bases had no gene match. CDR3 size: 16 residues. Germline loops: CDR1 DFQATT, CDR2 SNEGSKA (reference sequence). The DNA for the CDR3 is TGCAGTGCCGGGGGACTAGCGGGGTACCTTTTCAATGAGCAGTTCTTC. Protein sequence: CSAGGLAGYLFNEQFF.

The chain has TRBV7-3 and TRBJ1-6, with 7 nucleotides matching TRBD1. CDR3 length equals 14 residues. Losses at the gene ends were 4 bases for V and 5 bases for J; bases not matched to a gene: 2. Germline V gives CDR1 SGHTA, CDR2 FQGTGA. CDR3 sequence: CASSSTGNNSPLHF. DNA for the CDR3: TGTGCCAGCAGCTCGACAGGGAATAATTCACCCCTCCACTTT.

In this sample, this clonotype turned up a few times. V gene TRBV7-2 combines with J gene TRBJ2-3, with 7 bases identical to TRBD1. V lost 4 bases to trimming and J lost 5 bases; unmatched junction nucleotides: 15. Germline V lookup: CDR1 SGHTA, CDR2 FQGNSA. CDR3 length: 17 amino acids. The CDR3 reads CASSSFRRKGAGDTQYF. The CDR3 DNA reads TGTGCCAGCAGCTCATTCAGGCGGAAGGGGGCTGGAGATACGCAGTATTTT.

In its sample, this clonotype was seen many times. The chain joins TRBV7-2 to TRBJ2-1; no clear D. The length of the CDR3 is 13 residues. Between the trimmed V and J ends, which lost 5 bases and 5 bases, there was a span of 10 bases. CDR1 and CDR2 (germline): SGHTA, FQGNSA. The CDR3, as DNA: TGTGCCAGCAGCCCTCCGAGAAACAATGAGCAGTTCTTC. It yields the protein CASSPPRNNEQFF.